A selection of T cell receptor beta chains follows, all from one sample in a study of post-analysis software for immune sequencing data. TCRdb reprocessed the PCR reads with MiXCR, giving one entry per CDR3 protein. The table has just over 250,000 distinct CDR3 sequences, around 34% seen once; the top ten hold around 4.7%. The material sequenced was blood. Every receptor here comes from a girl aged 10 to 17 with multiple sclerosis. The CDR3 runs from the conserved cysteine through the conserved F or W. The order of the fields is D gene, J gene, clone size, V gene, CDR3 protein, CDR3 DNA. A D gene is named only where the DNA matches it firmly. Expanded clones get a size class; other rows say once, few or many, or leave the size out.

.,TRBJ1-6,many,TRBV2,CASSENSPLHF,TGTGCCAGCAGTGAGAATTCACCCCTCCACTTT
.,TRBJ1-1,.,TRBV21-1,CASRERGLGQGTGAEAFF,TGTGCCAGCAGGGAACGGGGGCTTGGACAGGGGACGGGCGCTGAAGCTTTCTTT
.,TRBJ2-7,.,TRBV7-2,CTSTSMLGVYEQYF,TGTACCAGCACCTCCATGTTGGGGGTCTACGAGCAGTACTTC
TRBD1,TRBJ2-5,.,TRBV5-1,CASSWDGTVEETQYF,TGCGCCAGCAGCTGGGATGGGACAGTGGAAGAGACCCAGTACTTC
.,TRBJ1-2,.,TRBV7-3,CASSVGAEDYGYTF,TGTGCCAGCAGCGTGGGGGCTGAGGACTATGGCTACACCTTC
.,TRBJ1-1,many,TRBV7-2,CASSLEAGGTEAFF,TGTGCCAGCAGCTTAGAGGCAGGCGGCACTGAAGCTTTCTTT
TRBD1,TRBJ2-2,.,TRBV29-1,CSVLGQSNTGEQFF,TGCAGCGTCTTGGGACAGTCAAACACCGGGGAGCAGTTTTTT
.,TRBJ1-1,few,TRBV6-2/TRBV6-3,CASSWRMNTEAFF,TGTGCCAGCAGCTGGAGGATGAACACTGAAGCTTTCTTT
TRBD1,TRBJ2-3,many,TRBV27,CASSFQGVRTDTQYF,TGTGCCAGCAGTTTTCAGGGGGTCCGGACAGATACGCAGTATTTT
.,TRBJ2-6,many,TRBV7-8,CASSLLPPATGANVLTF,TGTGCCAGCAGCTTGTTACCTCCGGCAACTGGGGCCAACGTCCTGACTTTC
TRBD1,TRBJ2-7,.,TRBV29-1,CSVGQGESYERYF,TGCAGCGTGGGACAGGGGGAGAGCTACGAGCGGTACTTC
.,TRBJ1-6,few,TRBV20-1,CSAPAEGSPLHF,TGCAGTGCCCCCGCGGAGGGTTCACCCCTCCACTTT
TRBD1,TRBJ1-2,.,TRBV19,CASSIGQGAYGYTF,TGTGCCAGTAGTATTGGACAGGGAGCCTATGGCTACACCTTC
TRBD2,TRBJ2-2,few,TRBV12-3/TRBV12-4,CASSFWSGGPGELFF,TGTGCCAGCAGTTTCTGGAGCGGGGGTCCCGGGGAGCTGTTTTTT
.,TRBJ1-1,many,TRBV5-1,CASSPGGITEAFF,TGCGCCAGCAGTCCCGGTGGGATCACTGAAGCTTTCTTT
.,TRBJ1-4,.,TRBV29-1,CSARDTRGPRKSNEKLFF,TGCAGCGCTCGCGATACAAGGGGCCCCCGCAAGTCTAATGAAAAACTGTTTTTT
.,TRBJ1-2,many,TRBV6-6,CASSLGEAWTDYGYTF,TGTGCCAGCAGTTTAGGGGAGGCCTGGACCGACTATGGCTACACCTTC
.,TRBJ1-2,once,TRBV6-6,CASSYQLRGGYTF,TGTGCCAGCAGTTACCAGCTGCGGGGGGGCTACACCTTC
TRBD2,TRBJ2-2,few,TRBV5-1,CASSHRTSGNTGELFF,TGCGCCAGCAGCCATCGGACTAGCGGTAACACCGGGGAGCTGTTTTTT
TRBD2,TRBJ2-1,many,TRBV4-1,CASSQAGLAGEQFF,TGCGCCAGCAGCCAGGCAGGACTAGCGGGTGAGCAGTTCTTC
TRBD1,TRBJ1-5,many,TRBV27,CASSPNRGRGNQPQHF,TGTGCCAGCAGTCCCAACAGGGGTCGAGGCAATCAGCCCCAGCATTTT
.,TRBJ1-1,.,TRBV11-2,CASRQGSLNTEAFF,TGTGCCAGCAGACAGGGTTCCCTAAACACTGAAGCTTTCTTT
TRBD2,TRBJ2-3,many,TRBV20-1,CSAGEREGTDTQYF,TGCAGTGCTGGGGAGCGGGAGGGCACAGATACGCAGTATTTT
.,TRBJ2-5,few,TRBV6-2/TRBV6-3,CASSNIGYAETQYF,TGTGCCAGCAGTAATATAGGCTACGCGGAGACCCAGTACTTC
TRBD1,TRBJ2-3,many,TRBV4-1,CASSPTGWTDTQYF,TGCGCCAGCAGCCCGACAGGGTGGACGGATACGCAGTATTTT
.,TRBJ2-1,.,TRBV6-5,CASSYSFERPQEFF,TGTGCCAGCAGTTACTCGTTTGAGCGGCCCCAGGAGTTCTTC
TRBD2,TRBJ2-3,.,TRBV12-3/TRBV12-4,CASRGSGRDTQYF,TGTGCCAGCAGAGGGAGCGGGAGGGATACGCAGTATTTT
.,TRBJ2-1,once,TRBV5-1,CASSLGPTQRGDEQFF,TGCGCCAGCAGCTTGGGCCCGACACAGAGGGGAGACGAGCAGTTCTTC
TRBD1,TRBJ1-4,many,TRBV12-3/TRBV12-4,CASSSGQFNEKLFF,TGTGCCAGCAGTTCGGGACAGTTTAATGAAAAACTGTTTTTT
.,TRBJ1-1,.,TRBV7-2,CARSRPPNQEAFF,TGTGCCCGCAGCCGGCCGCCGAATCAAGAAGCTTTCTTT
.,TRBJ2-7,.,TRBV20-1,CSARDNSYEQYF,TGCAGTGCTCGGGACAATTCCTACGAGCAGTACTTC
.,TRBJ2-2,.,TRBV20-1,CSARGDTNTGELFF,TGCAGTGCTAGGGGAGACACGAACACCGGGGAGCTGTTTTTT
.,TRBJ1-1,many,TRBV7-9,CASSTRTEAFF,TGTGCCAGCAGCACCCGCACTGAAGCTTTCTTT